The 25 T cell receptor beta chains below all came from one sample that was sequenced in a study of T cells in Graves' hyperthyroidism and ophthalmopathy. It was RNA transcripts that yielded the amplified TCR beta CDR3 regions. The study used the HTBI primer set for a first-round RT-PCR of the TCR CDR3. TCRdb processed the multiplex PCR reads anew with MiXCR; each CDR3 protein has one entry. Here the sample spans approximately 600,000 distinct CDR3 sequences, 14% being singletons. What was sequenced was blood. The receptors derive from a woman between 18 and 29 years old with Graves' ophthalmopathy.

Note on this clonotype: The junction departs from the called germline gene at one end, perhaps through a read error. This sequence joins TRBV11-2 and TRBJ2-1; D is ambiguous. The CDR3 sequence is 15 residues long. Germline V lookup: CDR1 SGHAT, CDR2 FQNNGV. CDR3 coding DNA: TGCGCCAGCAGCTCTTCTTCCGGGCCACACAATGAGCAGTTCTTC. Protein product: CASSSSSGPHNEQFF.

Ten or more counts support this clonotype. This chain uses TRBV18 with TRBJ2-1; no clear D gene. V was trimmed by 1 base and J by 0 bases, leaving 7 bases between them. The CDR3 runs 15 residues. CDR1 KGHSH and CDR2 LQKENI come from the germline V gene. In nucleotides, the CDR3 is TGTGCCAGCTCACCACGGGATAGCTCCTACAATGAGCAGTTCTTC. Translation: CASSPRDSSYNEQFF.

This clonotype showed up many times. The J gene is TRBJ2-3, the V gene TRBV19; D is possibly TRBD2 (6 bases). The germline CDR1 and CDR2 sequences are LNHDA and SQIVND (reference sequence). The CDR3 sequence is 15 residues long. Trimming took off 8 bases at V and 2 bases at J, with 17 bases between the two ends. DNA of the CDR3: TGTGCCAGTCCTTATTTAGCGGCCGTCACAGATACGCAGTATTTT. This translates into CASPYLAAVTDTQYF.

This clonotype has a count of ten or more. CDR3 amino acids: CASSTGRVYNEQFF. In nucleotides, the CDR3 is TGTGCCAGCAGCACCGGGAGGGTATACAATGAGCAGTTCTTC. The chain has TRBV6-1 and TRBJ2-1; 8 bases are a match to TRBD2. Per germline, CDR1 MNHNS and CDR2 SASEGT. This CDR3 spans 14 amino acids. V lost 6 bases, J lost 4 bases, and 5 bases stayed unmatched.

This clonotype was recorded at least ten times. The V gene is TRBV2, the J gene TRBJ2-5; D ambiguous. Deletions cut 7 bases from V and 5 bases from J, with 17 bases between. CDR1 is SNHLY and CDR2 is FYNNEI in the germline V gene. This CDR3 spans 14 amino acids. CDR3 region: CASIRGATGETQYF. As DNA, the CDR3 is TGTGCCAGCATTCGAGGAGCCACTGGGGAGACCCAGTACTTC.

At least ten counts were recorded for this clonotype. The chain links TRBV30 to TRBJ2-3; D is perhaps TRBD2 (5 bases). V shed 0 bases and J shed 8 bases, with 12 bases lying between them. Germline V gene data show CDR1 as GTSNPN and CDR2 as SVGIG (reference sequence). The CDR3 has 13 amino acids. This CDR3 reads CAWSVLGSGTQYF. Written as DNA, the CDR3 is TGTGCCTGGAGTGTACTGGGAAGCGGTACGCAGTATTTT.

The sample holds a few counts of this clonotype. The rearrangement links TRBV18 to TRBJ2-7, with D maybe TRBD1 (6 bases). Trimming left V 0 bases short and J 0 bases short, with 12 bases between. The CDR3 is 16 amino acids. The V gene's germline CDR1 is KGHSH and CDR2 LQKENI. DNA for the CDR3: TGTGCCAGCTCACCACCGTCCACAGGGTTCTCCTACGAGCAGTACTTC. Its translation: CASSPPSTGFSYEQYF.

CDR3: CASSIGLTGNTIYF. In DNA form, the CDR3 reads TGTGCCAGCAGTATCGGCTTGACAGGAAACACCATATATTTT. V is TRBV27 and J is TRBJ1-3; D is unclear. Germline V gene sequence: CDR1 MNHEY, CDR2 SMNVEV (reference sequence). This CDR3 contains 14 residues. The ends were cut back, 5 bases at V and 4 bases at J, with 12 bases in the middle.

This clonotype was recorded at least ten times. The genes are TRBV6-2 or TRBV6-3 and TRBJ1-5, with D possibly TRBD1 on 5 matching bases. Deletions cut 6 bases from V and 3 bases from J, with 9 bases between. CDR3 length equals 13 residues. Germline V gene lookup returns CDR1 MNHEY and CDR2 SVGEGT. DNA for the CDR3: TGTGCCAGCAGGACCAGGGTCAATCAGCCCCAGCATTTT. Translation: CASRTRVNQPQHF.

This clonotype was picked up many times. V gene TRBV6-2 or TRBV6-3 combines with J gene TRBJ1-1; D unresolved. The ends were cut back, 2 bases at V and 4 bases at J, with 11 bases in the middle. The CDR3 covers 14 residues. Germline V CDR1 and CDR2: MNHEY, SVGEGT. The CDR3 bases are TGTGCCAGCAGTTACCAAAATTCGGGCACTGAAGCTTTCTTT. It yields the protein CASSYQNSGTEAFF.

This clonotype was seen many times. The chain employs TRBV11-2 and TRBJ2-7; D is undetermined. Germline values: CDR1 SGHAT, CDR2 FQNNGV. The length of the CDR3 is 14 residues. With 1 base removed from V and 1 base from J, the gap between germline ends came to 8 bases. CDR3 nucleotide sequence: TGTGCCAGCAGCTTAGTGACCGATTCCTACGAGCAGTACTTC. Protein product: CASSLVTDSYEQYF.

This clonotype was seen at least ten times. This rearrangement joins TRBV10-3 to TRBJ2-1; 14 bases fit TRBD2. The CDR3 extends over 18 amino acids. V lost 0 bases and J lost 13; bases outside the gene matches: 14. Germline CDR1 reads ENHRY; CDR2 reads SYGVKD. The CDR3 coding sequence is TGTGCCATCAGTGAGTCGGGAATCGGGACTAGCGGGAGTCTATTTCAGTTCTTC. As protein: CAISESGIGTSGSLFQFF.

This clonotype was recorded at least ten times. CDR3 loop: CSALAGGPANEQFF. The CDR3 coding sequence is TGCAGTGCTCTAGCGGGAGGGCCGGCGAATGAGCAGTTCTTC. The V call is TRBV20-1, the J call TRBJ2-1, with 12 bases identical to TRBD2. Germline-derived CDR1 and CDR2 are DFQATT and SNEGSKA (reference sequence). V lost 5 bases, J lost 7 bases, and 6 bases stayed unmatched. This CDR3 contains 14 residues.

This chain joins TRBV11-3 and TRBJ1-1; 11 bases match TRBD1. Looked up from germline, CDR1 is SGHNT and CDR2 is YENEEA. The CDR3 contains 16 residues. Trimming took 4 bases from V and 3 from J; bases not matched to a gene: 7. The CDR3: CASSYWTGGLDTEAFF. CDR3 bases: TGTGCCAGCAGCTATTGGACAGGGGGCCTGGACACTGAAGCTTTCTTT.

This clonotype appeared many times. This chain uses TRBV24-1 with TRBJ2-7; D call uncertain. The germline V gene encodes CDR1 KGHDR and CDR2 SFDVKD. Trimming removed 7 bases from V and 2 bases from J, with 5 bases in between. This CDR3 is 11 amino acids long. The CDR3 region has the DNA TGTGCCACCAGGAGGCCCTACGAGCAGTACTTC. Its translation: CATRRPYEQYF.

V and J are TRBV28 and TRBJ1-5; D may be TRBD1 (6 bases). V gave up 6 bases and J gave up 6 bases, with 15 bases separating them. Germline loops: CDR1 MDHEN, CDR2 SYDVKM. The CDR3 is 14 residues long. CDR3 loop: CASRDGQYPQPQHF. The CDR3 region has the DNA TGTGCCAGCAGAGACGGACAGTATCCTCAGCCCCAGCATTTT.

CDR3 sequence (DNA): TGTGCCAGCAGCCAACAGGGGTTACTCGAAGCTTTCTTT. This gives the protein CASSQQGLLEAFF. This sequence joins TRBV7-9 and TRBJ1-1; 7 bases fit TRBD1. Germline V gene data show CDR1 as SEHNR and CDR2 as FQNEAQ (reference sequence). J lost 8 bases, V lost 5 bases, and 8 bases had no gene match. The CDR3 sequence is 13 residues long.

The V call is TRBV13, the J call TRBJ2-1; 12 bases align to TRBD2. This CDR3 spans 17 amino acids. Germline CDR1 is PRHDT and CDR2 is FYEKMQ (reference sequence). V was clipped by 0 bases and J by 8 bases; unmatched bases: 8. In DNA, the CDR3 is TGTGCCAGCAGCTTAGGCCTAGCGGGAGGGGGGTACGATGAGCAGTTCTTC. It is translated as CASSLGLAGGGYDEQFF.

As to this clonotype: At one boundary the junction diverges from the germline segment, which might be a read error. CDR3 protein: CGSSHDRDRDAGGYTF. The CDR3 nucleotides read TGTGGCAGCAGCCATGACCGGGACAGGGATGCGGGTGGCTACACCTTC. The chain links TRBV5-4 to TRBJ1-2; 9 bases align to TRBD1. The CDR3 consists of 16 residues. Germline values: CDR1 SGHNT, CDR2 YYREEE (reference sequence).

The V call is TRBV14, the J call TRBJ2-2, with D unclear. The length of the CDR3 is 15 residues. V dropped 6 bases and J dropped 1 base, with 12 bases sitting between them. The germline V gene has CDR1 SGHDN and CDR2 FVKESK. This chain's CDR3 is CASSQYRRNTGELFF. For the CDR3, the DNA is TGTGCCAGCAGTCAGTACAGACGGAACACCGGGGAGCTGTTTTTT.

Points on this clonotype: Being one base from a much bigger clone, this may be a read error. V is TRBV30 and J is TRBJ1-5, with 12 bases matching TRBD1. Unmatched junction bases numbered 8, after V lost 5 bases and J lost 6 bases. The germline V gene encodes CDR1 GTSNPN and CDR2 SVGIG (reference sequence). There are 15 residues in the CDR3. The chain's CDR3 is CAWGTGTGGIQPQHF. In DNA form, the CDR3 reads TGTGCCTGGGGTACCGGGACAGGGGGCATTCAGCCCCAGCATTTT.

This clonotype was seen a handful of times. This chain joins TRBV27 and TRBJ2-2; weak D call: TRBD2 (6 bases). Germline V gene sequence: CDR1 MNHEY, CDR2 SMNVEV (reference sequence). The CDR3 is made up of 16 amino acids. Trimming pared 4 bases from V and 6 bases from J, leaving 18 bases between. CDR3 sequence reads: CASSSGRDSLPGELFF. Written as DNA, the CDR3 is TGTGCCAGCAGTTCAGGACGGGACTCCCTCCCCGGGGAGCTGTTTTTT.

This clonotype was counted between two and nine times. This chain uses TRBV7-9 with TRBJ2-7; TRBD1 agrees at 10 bases. J lost 2 bases, V lost 1 base, and 8 bases had no gene match. Germline CDR1 is SEHNR and CDR2 is FQNEAQ (reference sequence). CDR3 length equals 17 residues. In DNA, the CDR3 is TGTGCCAGCAGCTTAGGACACTCGGGACAGGGGACCTACGAGCAGTACTTC. Encoded protein: CASSLGHSGQGTYEQYF.

V is TRBV15 and J is TRBJ2-7; 9 bases agree with TRBD2. The CDR3 covers 16 residues. CDR1 and CDR2 (germline): LNHNV, YYDKDF (reference sequence). With V trimmed by 4 bases and J by 7 bases, 14 bases remained unmatched. The CDR3 spells CATSTRGRGGGGEQYF. The CDR3 coding sequence is TGTGCCACCAGCACCAGAGGGCGGGGGGGGGGTGGTGAGCAGTACTTC.

This clonotype was seen ten or more times. The CDR3 protein is CASSLAQGQPATNEKLFF. CDR3 DNA: TGTGCCAGCAGTTTGGCCCAGGGACAGCCAGCAACTAATGAAAAACTGTTTTTT. This chain connects TRBV28 to TRBJ1-4; 7 nucleotides agree with TRBD1. J gave up 0 bases and V 3 bases, and 10 bases lay outside the gene matches. Germline V gene lookup returns CDR1 MDHEN and CDR2 SYDVKM. CDR3 length equals 18 residues.